The rows below give T cell receptor beta chains drawn from one sample of a study of shared clonotypes between healthy human individuals. The repertoire was sequenced with immunoSEQ multiplex PCR; TCRdb's copy has only in-frame clones and lacks some. The sample holds hundreds of thousands of clones; 85% to 95% are singletons and the top ten take over 0.1%. Sequenced sample: naive CD8+ T cells sorted from blood. The receptors were gathered from a woman aged 30 to 39 in good health. Both conserved end residues are part of each CDR3.

v_call	j_call	cdr3_aa
TRBV7-2	TRBJ2-7	CASSRFGMSYEQYF
TRBV9	TRBJ1-6	CASSSFRDSNSPLHF
TRBV13	TRBJ2-7	CASSLGTREYEQYF
TRBV28	TRBJ1-5	CASDGVSNQPQHF
TRBV29-1	TRBJ2-7	CSVERGAEQYF
TRBV2	TRBJ2-5	CASKGLAGGETQYF
TRBV13	TRBJ2-1	CASSLGPSGYYNEQFF
TRBV6-6	TRBJ1-1	CASSYPQNTEAFF
TRBV6-5	TRBJ2-1	CASSYASGLGNEQFF
TRBV27	TRBJ2-1	CASTTGGWNEQFF
TRBV7-9	TRBJ2-4	CASSLNTQAPKNIQYF
TRBV2	.	CASSVDRGPSSSYEQYF
TRBV4-2	TRBJ1-2	CASSSDRERLFYGYTF
TRBV7-8	TRBJ2-1	CASSSSVVFSGVGNEQFF
TRBV5-5	TRBJ2-7	CASSLWGYEQYF
TRBV6-5	TRBJ2-7	CASSYSKTGVNYEQYF
TRBV7-3	TRBJ2-7	CASSPTSGSAYEQYF
TRBV7-8	TRBJ2-2	CASNRGAPRRGTGELFF
TRBV25-1	TRBJ2-7	CASSGIRPYEQYF
TRBV27	TRBJ2-1	CASSPLRGQGDNEQFF
TRBV27	TRBJ2-1	CASSPGTSGYNEQFF
TRBV7-9	TRBJ2-5	CASSSPVGDEDEQYF
TRBV28	TRBJ2-7	CASSPTGQLSYEQYF
TRBV2	TRBJ2-3	CASRVSRESSSDTQYF
TRBV27	TRBJ2-7	CASSLSSQLFYEQYF
TRBV19	TRBJ2-4	CASSILATKNIQYF
TRBV10-1	TRBJ1-5	CASSEDRWDQPQHF
TRBV27	TRBJ2-1	CASSFGAGGLNEQFF
TRBV29-1	TRBJ1-4	CSVEGIEATNEKLFF
TRBV4-1	TRBJ2-7	CASSQNRDRPSEQYF
TRBV28	TRBJ2-7	CASSFQGLSYEQYF
TRBV29-1	TRBJ2-5	CSVEIIGETQYF
TRBV7-9	TRBJ2-1	CASSRLAGGPYNEQFF
TRBV6-6	TRBJ2-1	CASSGGTYNEQFF
TRBV5-4	TRBJ2-7	CASSTGTSNEQYF
TRBV27	TRBJ2-7	CASSLYGLASHEQYF
TRBV27	TRBJ1-5	CASSHVGTGNQPQHF
TRBV5-4	TRBJ2-2	CASSLGDRTGELFF